What follows are 26 T cell receptor beta chains derived from one specimen sequenced in a study of blood T cell repertoires in COVID-19 (dated by TCRdb to the early 2020s). Libraries were constructed by the immunoSEQ multiplex PCR assay. The table was pulled from immuneACCESS by TCRdb, which kept in-frame rearrangements only. Such tables lose some clones; where checked, under half of the loss comes from unresolved V genes, and the rest has no known cause. The sample yields 150,000 or so clones; around 87% were counted once. The ten biggest clones cover over 4% of the sample. Sequences were obtained from PBMCs or T cells enriched from blood (not recorded which). The receptors were sampled from a woman in her thirties or forties who had been exposed to COVID-19.

J is TRBJ2-3 and V is TRBV5-1; TRBD2 aligns across 9 bases. This CDR3 contains 17 residues. Germline CDR1 and CDR2: SGHRS and YFSETQ. V was pared by 3 bases and J by 4 bases, with 12 bases of the junction left unmatched. CDR3 amino acids: CASSSRGSGGLPDTQYF. The CDR3 DNA sequence: TGCGCCAGCAGCTCCCGAGGTAGCGGGGGATTGCCAGATACGCAGTATTTT.

The genes are TRBV14 and TRBJ1-6; D is undetermined. Germline V CDR1 and CDR2: SGHDN, FVKESK. This CDR3 comprises 13 residues. V gave up 2 bases and J gave up 11 bases, with 10 bases separating them. Here the CDR3 reads CASSQTNLAPLHF. CDR3 sequence (DNA): TGTGCCAGCAGCCAAACAAACCTTGCACCCCTCCACTTT.

J is TRBJ2-1 and V is TRBV7-2, with 8 positions matching TRBD1. CDR1 is SGHTA, CDR2 FQGNSA, per germline. This CDR3 has 15 residues. V gave up 1 base and J gave up 6 bases; unmatched junction bases: 5. CDR3 DNA sequence: TGTGCCAGCAGCTTAGAAGGACAGGGAATCAATGAGCAGTTCTTC. It translates to CASSLEGQGINEQFF.

Only a few counts were recorded for this clone. The V and J genes are TRBV28 and TRBJ2-5; 8 nucleotides align to TRBD1. This CDR3 contains 12 residues. The V gene's germline CDR1 is MDHEN and CDR2 SYDVKM. V trimming: 8 bases; J trimming: 3 bases; junction bases outside the gene matches: 2. CDR3 residues: CASSGGKETQYF. The CDR3 region has the DNA TGTGCCAGCTCAGGGGGCAAAGAGACCCAGTACTTC.

The V call is TRBV6-2 or TRBV6-3, the J call TRBJ1-1, with D perhaps TRBD1 (6 bases). Germline CDR1 MNHEY, CDR2 SVGEGT. The V end was cut by 6 bases, the J end by 2 bases, with 10 bases between. This CDR3 has 13 residues. The chain's CDR3 is CASSRGGNTEAFF. The CDR3 region has the DNA TGTGCCAGCAGCCGGGGGGGCAACACTGAAGCTTTCTTT.

This chain uses TRBV4-1 with TRBJ1-1; no reliable D call. There are 13 residues in the CDR3. Trimming cost V 5 bases and J 4 bases, with 11 bases left between them. Germline V gives CDR1 MGHRA, CDR2 YSYEKL. The CDR3 loop is CASSGAGATEAFF. The CDR3 region has the DNA TGCGCCAGCAGCGGCGCAGGCGCCACTGAAGCTTTCTTT.

V is TRBV5-8 and J is TRBJ1-6; D is unclear. The germline gives CDR1 SGHTS, CDR2 YDEGEE. V dropped 4 bases and J dropped 4 bases, with 15 bases sitting between them. The CDR3 extends over 16 amino acids. CDR3 sequence: CASSRRLLPYNSPLHF. The CDR3 coding sequence is TGTGCCAGCAGCCGCCGACTCCTACCTTATAATTCACCCCTCCACTTT.

The J gene is TRBJ2-1, the V gene TRBV29-1; D not certain. Germline CDR1 and CDR2: SQVTM and ANQGSEA. Deletions cut 8 bases from V and 7 bases from J, with 12 bases between. This CDR3 region has 11 residues. The CDR3 sequence: CSPRLENEQFF. The CDR3 bases are TGCAGCCCTCGACTGGAAAATGAGCAGTTCTTC.

The chain couples TRBV5-1 to TRBJ1-6; TRBD1 agrees at 7 bases. Trimming cost V 2 bases and J 0 bases; bases outside gene matches: 11. Germline lookup yields CDR1 SGHRS and CDR2 YFSETQ. The CDR3 loop spans 19 amino acids. The CDR3 protein is CASSLATGPGSSYNSPLHF. The DNA for the CDR3 is TGCGCCAGCAGCTTAGCGACAGGGCCAGGGAGCTCCTATAATTCACCCCTCCACTTT.

The chain joins TRBV6-5 to TRBJ1-5; no reliable D call. The germline gives CDR1 MNHEY, CDR2 SVGAGI. This CDR3 is 16 amino acids long. V was trimmed by 1 base and J by 4 bases, leaving 14 bases between them. As DNA, the CDR3 is TGTGCCAGCAGTTACTTTGGTCCTGAGGAGAATCAGCCCCAGCATTTT. Protein sequence: CASSYFGPEENQPQHF.

V and J are TRBV6-2 or TRBV6-3 and TRBJ2-7, with 14 bases lining up with TRBD2. V lost 0 bases and J lost 7; bases outside the gene matches: 8. Germline V gives CDR1 MNHEY, CDR2 SVGEGT. This CDR3 region has 17 residues. This CDR3 is CASSYSRLAGGPLEQYF. CDR3 nucleotides: TGTGCCAGCAGTTACTCGCGACTAGCGGGAGGGCCCTTGGAGCAGTACTTC.

The chain employs TRBV29-1 and TRBJ2-5; 10 positions match TRBD1. This CDR3 region has 14 residues. Unmatched junction bases numbered 5, after V lost 6 bases and J lost 1 base. Germline V CDR1 and CDR2: SQVTM, ANQGSEA. This CDR3 is CSVGDRGGQETQYF. CDR3 in DNA: TGCAGCGTGGGGGACAGGGGTGGCCAAGAGACCCAGTACTTC.

In its sample, this clone was seen many times. The same CDR3 arises from other DNA sequences in this sample as well. The chain joins TRBV6-1 to TRBJ1-1; D remains unclear. Germline V gene sequence: CDR1 MNHNS, CDR2 SASEGT. With 3 bases removed from V and 4 bases from J, the gap between germline ends came to 12 bases. This CDR3 comprises 14 residues. CDR3 coding DNA: TGTGCCAGCAGTGATTTTAGGGAGGGCACTGAAGCTTTCTTT. Translation: CASSDFREGTEAFF.

The chain is built from TRBV9 and TRBJ2-2; a weak D match, TRBD1 (6 bases). V gave up 1 base and J gave up 1 base, with 8 bases separating them. Germline lookup yields CDR1 SGDLS and CDR2 YYNGEE. The CDR3 covers 15 residues. CDR3: CASSVTTGNTGELFF. For the CDR3, the DNA is TGTGCCAGCAGCGTAACGACAGGGAACACCGGGGAGCTGTTTTTT. Supplemented by reference TRBV9 and TRBJ2-2, the full variable domain reads DSGVTQTPKHLITATGQRVTLRCSPRSGDLSVYWYQQSLDQGLQFLIQYYNGEERAKGNILERFSAQQFPDLHSELNLSSLELGDSALYFCASSVTTGNTGELFFGEGSRLTVL.

The chain uses TRBV7-2 and TRBJ2-7; tentatively, D is TRBD1 (5 bases). Germline CDR1 is SGHTA and CDR2 is FQGNSA. CDR3 size: 14 residues. Trimming cost V 3 bases and J 3 bases, with 12 bases left between them. The CDR3 sequence is CASSLYRWGYEQYF. The CDR3 coding sequence is TGTGCCAGCAGCTTGTACAGGTGGGGCTACGAGCAGTACTTC.

In DNA, the CDR3 is TGTGCCAGCAGTTTGGGGACAGGGAAGCCCTATCGGAATTCACCCCTCCACTTT. Translating it yields CASSLGTGKPYRNSPLHF. The rearrangement joins TRBV28 to TRBJ1-6; 9 bases match TRBD1. This CDR3 is 18 amino acids long. The V segment lost 3 bases and the J segment 7 bases; nucleotides outside the gene matches: 13. The germline V gene has CDR1 MDHEN and CDR2 SYDVKM.

V usage is TRBV14 and J usage is TRBJ2-5, with 8 bases matching TRBD2. Germline CDR1 reads SGHDN; CDR2 reads FVKESK. The CDR3 contains 14 residues. V lost 5 bases to trimming and J lost 4 bases; unmatched junction nucleotides: 6. The chain's CDR3 is CASSISGGRETQYF. CDR3 nucleotide sequence: TGTGCCAGCAGCATCAGCGGGGGCCGAGAGACCCAGTACTTC.

This clone has just a few counts. The CDR3 DNA reads TGCGCCAGCAGTGAGTCGAAGGCAGGGGAGTCCTACGAGCAGTACTTC. Protein sequence: CASSESKAGESYEQYF. The chain is built from TRBV10-2 and TRBJ2-7; the D gene is possibly TRBD1 (6 bases). The CDR3 consists of 16 residues. Germline V lookup: CDR1 WSHSY, CDR2 SAAADI. Deletions cut 0 bases from V and 1 base from J, with 13 bases between.

V and J are TRBV6-6 and TRBJ1-5; 7 positions match TRBD1. CDR1 and CDR2 (germline): MNHNY, SVGAGI (reference sequence). This CDR3 region has 18 residues. The junction had 17 bases not matched to a gene; V was cut back by 5 bases and J by 4 bases. In nucleotides, the CDR3 is TGTGCCAGCAGTCTAGACCCGGGCCGTACAGGGGTAAATCAGCCCCAGCATTTT. It is translated as CASSLDPGRTGVNQPQHF.

This clone was detected once. The CDR3 sequence is CASRRQASEAFF. The DNA for the CDR3 is TGTGCCAGCAGACGGCAGGCCTCAGAAGCTTTCTTT. This sequence joins TRBV2 and TRBJ1-1; no definite D call. Germline V lookup: CDR1 SNHLY, CDR2 FYNNEI. There are 12 residues in the CDR3. Trimming cost V 6 bases and J 8 bases, with 13 bases left between them.

The V call is TRBV2, the J call TRBJ2-5; 12 bases agree with TRBD2. From germline, CDR1 is SNHLY and CDR2 FYNNEI. Trimming removed 5 bases from V and 5 bases from J; junction bases left unmatched: 3. This CDR3 has 14 amino acids. The CDR3 DNA reads as TGTGCCAGCAGTTTCGGACTAGCGGGGGAGACCCAGTACTTC. It encodes CASSFGLAGETQYF.

The chain uses TRBV5-1 and TRBJ2-7; no reliable D call. The CDR3 is 13 amino acids. V was pared by 0 bases and J by 6 bases, with 10 bases between. In germline, CDR1 is SGHRS, CDR2 YFSETQ. The CDR3 region is CASSLEVESEQYF. DNA of the CDR3: TGCGCCAGCAGCTTGGAGGTGGAGAGCGAGCAGTACTTC.

This clone was observed a few times. The V gene is TRBV10-1, the J gene TRBJ2-7; 8 nucleotides agree with TRBD2. CDR3 size: 16 residues. Trimming removed 2 bases from V and 3 bases from J; junction bases left unmatched: 9. Looked up from germline, CDR1 is WNHNN and CDR2 is SYGVQD (reference sequence). For the CDR3, the DNA is TGCGCCAGCAGTGAGCGGGGGGGGGTACTAGGCTACGAGCAGTACTTC. Translation: CASSERGGVLGYEQYF.

This clone was observed a handful of times. This chain joins TRBV7-2 and TRBJ2-1; D uncertain. The CDR3 contains 13 residues. CDR1 is SGHTA and CDR2 is FQGNSA in the germline V gene. Between the trimmed V and J ends, which lost 5 bases and 8 bases, there was a span of 13 bases. CDR3 residues: CASSPPVRYEQFF. The DNA for the CDR3 is TGTGCCAGCAGCCCCCCGGTACGTTATGAGCAGTTCTTC.

This chain uses TRBV7-3 with TRBJ1-6, with TRBD1 matching 8 bases. V dropped 2 bases and J dropped 7; count of bases not matched to a gene: 10. Germline V gene sequence: CDR1 SGHTA, CDR2 FQGTGA. The CDR3 has 17 amino acids. CDR3 in amino acids: CASSLLVPGQGNSPLHF. The CDR3 nucleotides read TGTGCCAGCAGCTTATTGGTTCCAGGACAGGGCAATTCACCCCTCCACTTT.

This chain uses TRBV19 with TRBJ2-7; the match to TRBD1 covers 7 bases. Germline assignment: CDR1 LNHDA and CDR2 SQIVND (reference sequence). J gave up 3 bases and V 4 bases, and 9 bases lay outside the gene matches. This CDR3 comprises 15 residues. CDR3 sequence (DNA): TGTGCCAGTAGTAGTTCCTTTTCAGGGGGCTACGAGCAGTACTTC. Translating it yields CASSSSFSGGYEQYF.